This TCR beta chain is drawn from a study of radiation and T cells in renal cell carcinoma. Study background: Nephrectomy followed 15 Gy stereotactic body radiation by 4 weeks.

The assay was immunoSEQ multiplex PCR, and TCRdb's table has in-frame clones only and misses some. In the table there are 100,000 to 150,000 clones, approximately 85% of which are singletons. Time point meaning: blood 2 weeks post-SBRT. Documented treatment: 15 Gy SBRT to primary tumor, nephrectomy 4 weeks later. Serial blood draws occurred at baseline and 2 and 4 weeks post-SBRT. Clear cell pathology was present in this patient's renal cell carcinoma. This CDR3 is built from 14 residues. Trimming removed 2 bases from V and 1 base from J, with 8 bases in between. CDR1 MNHEY and CDR2 SVGAGI come from the germline V gene.

The sample was blood, taken from a patient whose treatment included radiotherapy and nephrectomy. This TCR derives from a man aged 45-65 years with renal cell carcinoma. The chain links TRBV6-5 to TRBJ1-1, with a possible D match to TRBD1 (6 bases). The CDR3 DNA is TGTGCCAGCAGTTACAAACAGGGGAACACTGAAGCTTTCTTT. This sequence encodes CASSYKQGNTEAFF.